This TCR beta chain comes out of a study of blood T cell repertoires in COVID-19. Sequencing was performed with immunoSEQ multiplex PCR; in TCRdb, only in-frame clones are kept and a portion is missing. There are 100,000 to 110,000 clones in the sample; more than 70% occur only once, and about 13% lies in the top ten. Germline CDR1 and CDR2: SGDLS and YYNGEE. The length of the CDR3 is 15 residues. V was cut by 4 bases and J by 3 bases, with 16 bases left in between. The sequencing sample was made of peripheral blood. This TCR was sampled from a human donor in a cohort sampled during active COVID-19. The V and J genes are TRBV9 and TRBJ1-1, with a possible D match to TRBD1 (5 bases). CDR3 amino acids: CASSPRGRLDTEAFF. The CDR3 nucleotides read TGTGCCAGCAGCCCCCGGGGGAGGCTGGACACTGAAGCTTTCTTT.